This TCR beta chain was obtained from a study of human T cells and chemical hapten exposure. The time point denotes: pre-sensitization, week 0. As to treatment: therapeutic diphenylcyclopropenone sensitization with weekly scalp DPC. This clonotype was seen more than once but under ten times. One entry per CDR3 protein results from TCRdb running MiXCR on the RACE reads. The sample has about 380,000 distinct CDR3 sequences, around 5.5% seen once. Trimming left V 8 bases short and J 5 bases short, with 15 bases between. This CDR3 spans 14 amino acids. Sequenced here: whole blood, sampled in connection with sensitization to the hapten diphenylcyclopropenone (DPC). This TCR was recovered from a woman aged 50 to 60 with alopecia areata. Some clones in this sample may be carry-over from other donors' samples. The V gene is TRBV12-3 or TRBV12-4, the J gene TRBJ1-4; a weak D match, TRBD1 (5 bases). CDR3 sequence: CASCAGLPNEKLFF. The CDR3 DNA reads TGTGCCAGCTGTGCGGGGCTTCCCAATGAAAAACTGTTTTTT.